This TCR beta chain was found in a study of cytomegalovirus exposure and HLA in healthy donors. The donors (healthy individuals) were bone marrow donors. Looked up from germline, CDR1 is MDHEN and CDR2 is SYDVKM. V dropped 5 bases and J dropped 1; count of bases not matched to a gene: 8. The CDR3 has 16 residues. Remarks on this clone: Its antigen remains unknown.

Points from the study as a whole: Listed as cytomegalovirus-associated were 150 or so TCR beta chains. TCR beta V segments were, for the most part, productive about 87% or about 30% of the time in an earlier analysis.

PCR primers comprised 60 Vbeta and 13 Jbeta primers. Original analysis: An analysis performed later counted 73 million or so unique TCR beta chains (roughly 10 million of them shared). The assay was immunoSEQ multiplex PCR, and TCRdb's table has in-frame clones only and misses some. V and J calls plus clone size are reproduced from that table; the DNA served to infer D and trimming. This sample has approximately 280,000 clones; around 86% occur once, and the top ten carry around 4.2%. The sequenced material came from PBMCs. The receptor was isolated from a man aged 35 to 55 in good health and CMV-seropositive. V is TRBV28 and J is TRBJ2-7; 10 nucleotides match TRBD2. In nucleotides, the CDR3 is TGTGCCAGCAGTCGGACGGGACTAGCGTTATCCTACGAGCAGTACTTC. Its protein product is CASSRTGLALSYEQYF.